The rows below give T cell receptor beta chains drawn from one sample of a study of T cell repertoires in cytomegalovirus infection. Their cognate antigens are unknown. TCRdb reprocessed the reads via MiXCR and lists one record per CDR3 protein. The table shows about 890,000 distinct CDR3 sequences, with around 30% occurring only once. This material consisted of cultured CD8+ T cells from PBMCs, taken from culture after CMV antigen stimulation. The receptors stem from a human donor in good health (CMV status not recorded). Some clones in this sample may be carry-over from other donors' samples. CDR3s include the opening cysteine and the closing phenylalanine or tryptophan. D genes are given only for firm matches. Expanded clones get a size class; other rows say once, few or many, or leave the size out.

J,V,size,D,CDR3,DNA
TRBJ1-5,TRBV5-4,NA,TRBD1,CASSTCAGTVCQPQHF,TGTGCCAGCAGCACCTGCGCCGGGACAGTTTGTCAGCCCCAGCATTTT
TRBJ1-2,TRBV5-1,NA,NA,CASSLGLSYTF,TGCGCCAGCAGCCTTGGCCTGAGCTACACCTTC
TRBJ1-1,TRBV27,many,NA,CASSEEQGSTEAFF,TGTGCCAGCAGTGAGGAACAGGGTTCGACTGAAGCTTTCTTT
TRBJ2-2,TRBV5-4,few,NA,CASTHPGHLNTGELFF,TGTGCCAGCACCCACCCGGGACATCTGAACACCGGGGAGCTGTTTTTT
TRBJ2-7,TRBV7-4,NA,TRBD1,CASSFGDRGYEQYF,TGTGCCAGCAGCTTTGGGGACAGGGGTTACGAGCAGTACTTC
TRBJ2-1,TRBV27,NA,NA,CASSIERAADEQFF,TGTGCCAGCAGTATCGAAAGGGCGGCGGATGAGCAGTTCTTC
TRBJ2-5,TRBV13,NA,TRBD1,CASSVIPDRGQETQYF,TGTGCCAGCAGCGTCATCCCGGACAGGGGCCAAGAGACCCAGTACTTC
TRBJ2-4,TRBV19,NA,TRBD2,CASSITPGLAGALAKNIQYF,TGTGCCAGTAGTATAACTCCCGGACTAGCGGGGGCCCTAGCCAAAAACATTCAGTACTTC
TRBJ1-5,TRBV19,few,NA,CASSPYVTGSNQPQHF,TGTGCCAGTAGTCCTTACGTGACGGGTAGCAATCAGCCCCAGCATTTT
TRBJ2-3,TRBV27,few,TRBD1,CASSATGKGDTQYF,TGTGCCAGCAGTGCGACAGGGAAAGGAGATACGCAGTATTTT
TRBJ1-5,TRBV6-6,many,NA,CASTNGGQPQHF,TGTGCCAGCACCAACGGGGGGCAGCCCCAGCATTTT
TRBJ1-5,TRBV20-1,few,NA,CSARDAGTYSNQPQHF,TGCAGTGCTAGAGACGCCGGGACATATAGCAATCAGCCCCAGCATTTT
TRBJ2-3,TRBV6-1,many,NA,CASFGLFQRGDTQYF,TGTGCCAGCTTCGGACTATTCCAACGGGGAGATACGCAGTATTTT
TRBJ2-7,TRBV27,few,NA,CASSLYHEQYF,TGTGCCAGCAGCCTTTACCACGAGCAGTACTTC
TRBJ1-1,TRBV6-1,many,TRBD1,CASIRTGTANTEAFF,TGTGCCAGCATTCGAACCGGGACAGCGAACACTGAAGCTTTCTTT
TRBJ2-7,TRBV5-5,NA,NA,CASSPPRDAYEQYF,TGTGCCAGCAGCCCCCCCAGGGACGCTTACGAGCAGTACTTC
TRBJ1-1,TRBV6-5,NA,NA,CASSYSSSRATEAFF,TGTGCCAGCAGTTACTCGAGTAGTAGGGCCACTGAAGCTTTCTTT
TRBJ2-6,TRBV29-1,NA,NA,CSVVLGSGANVLTF,TGCAGCGTTGTGCTGGGCTCTGGGGCCAACGTCCTGACTTTC
TRBJ2-2,TRBV20-1,many,NA,CSARDTLRGRHTGELFF,TGCAGTGCTAGAGATACCCTTCGGGGCAGGCACACCGGGGAGCTGTTTTTT
TRBJ2-7,TRBV2,few,NA,CASSEALAASYEQYF,TGTGCCAGCAGTGAAGCGCTAGCAGCATCCTACGAGCAGTACTTC